The entry below gives a single T cell receptor beta chain sequence along with its context. This clone showed up just a few times. Its antigen is not yet known. Base-call qualities are not available, and no considerably larger clone is one nucleotide away. Participants in the prospective study were aged 18 to 89 years, lived in some 24 United States geographic areas, and enrolled through a virtual design. Cohort assignment in the prospective study relied on participant-reported clinical history from a screening survey and a study questionnaire. In the prospective study, whole blood, serum and a nasopharyngeal or oropharyngeal swab were collected from each participant by mobile phlebotomists. Participants in the prospective study had the option to provide additional blood draws and questionnaires over a 2-month period. Before DNA extraction, prospective study blood samples were shipped either frozen or at room temperature.

From its cysteine to its phenylalanine, the CDR3 spans 18 amino acids. Kept here is only the CDR3 DNA, which spans 54 bases and is read in frame from base 1. The germline V gene yields SGHRS for CDR1 and YFSETQ for CDR2. V ends up 0 bases short and J 6 bases short, with an unmatched junction base count of 14. TCRbeta CDR3 regions were amplified from genomic DNA by means of the immunoSEQ Assay, a bias-controlled multiplex PCR. The paper's processing steps were these. Nucleated cell counts per sample were estimated from amplification of reference gene primers within the assay. To quantify the absolute abundance of each unique TCRbeta CDR3 rearrangement, sequence reads were collapsed and filtered. For each sample, productive Simpson clonality was calculated as the square root of Simpson's diversity index over productive rearrangements. As stored in TCRdb, this immuneACCESS dataset retains in-frame rearrangements with V and J assigned. A fraction of the clones does not appear; measured against another copy, unresolved V genes explain less than half of the discrepancy, and the remainder lacks a known reason. That table is the source of V, J and clone size, and D and trimming were worked out from the DNA. The sample contains approximately 190,000 clones, roughly 86% of them found a single time. In total, the top ten clones hold around 23% of the sample.

This sample is drawn from a study of blood T cell repertoires in COVID-19 (dated by TCRdb to 2020 to 2022). In terms of the full investigation: For ImmuneRACE Cohort 3, a participant was defined as recovered based on two consecutive negative NP/OP PCR tests, clearance by a healthcare professional, or resolution of symptoms. The material from the prospective study consisted of cDNA or gDNA derived from T cells, B-cell-depleted T cells, or PBMCs. Nearly every sample came with metadata listing a de-identified subject ID, COVID-19 status, age in years and sex. Samples were obtained from the ongoing ImmuneRACE study (first 160 participants) and from 1,200 or so subjects provided by 6 global collaborators. The repertoires were released in a freely available public database meant as a resource for research on the immune response to SARS-CoV-2. The collaborator samples originated in the United States, Italy and Spain and spanned the acute and convalescent phases of COVID-19. Deeply sampled blood TCRbeta repertoires from subjects exposed to, actively infected with, or recovered from COVID-19 were included in the dataset. Where available, HLA class I and class II types were taken from metadata supplied by the sample provider and were not determined by assay-based typing.

Study-wide findings and limitations: The quantity of clinical and demographic metadata differed by source and by participant and was supplied without curation.

The chain joins TRBV5-1 to TRBJ1-2; 10 central nucleotides agree with TRBD1. The receptor was derived from a woman in her forties in a cohort exposed to, infected with or recovered from COVID-19 (not recorded which). The sequenced sample consisted of PBMCs or T cells enriched from blood (not recorded which). The CDR3 has the sequence CASSLGLGQGKSSDGYTF. In nucleotide form, the sequence is TGCGCCAGCAGCTTGGGTTTGGGACAGGGGAAATCATCCGATGGCTACACCTTC.